These 27 T cell receptor beta chains came from one sample sequenced in a study of blood T cell repertoires in COVID-19. Here immunoSEQ multiplex PCR was the method, and the copy in TCRdb shows in-frame clones only, minus some. This table holds about 69,000 clones, roughly 80% found once. Sequences were obtained from peripheral blood. The receptors originated from a woman of 80 years or more with acute or convalescent COVID-19.

Within the sample, this clone is medium-sized. This CDR3 reads CASSSRDRSIQYF. The CDR3 nucleotides are TGTGCCAGCAGTTCTCGGGACAGGTCGATTCAGTACTTC. The chain has TRBV6-5 and TRBJ2-4, with 8 positions matching TRBD1. Germline lookup yields CDR1 MNHEY and CDR2 SVGAGI. The CDR3 has 13 amino acids. With V trimmed by 4 bases and J by 10 bases, 6 bases remained unmatched.

This clone was recorded a few times. This chain connects TRBV12-3 or TRBV12-4 to TRBJ2-3, with 7 bases fitting TRBD2. The CDR3 loop spans 13 amino acids. Losses at the gene ends were 8 bases for V and 2 bases for J; bases not matched to a gene: 4. The CDR3 region has the DNA TGTGCCAGCCGCCGGGACTACACAGATACGCAGTATTTT. Translation gives CASRRDYTDTQYF.

The rearrangement links TRBV6-1 to TRBJ1-2, with 7 bases matching TRBD1. Germline trimming cut 0 bases from V and 4 bases from J; bases unmatched to any gene: 8. Germline V gene data show CDR1 as MNHNS and CDR2 as SASEGT. This CDR3 region has 16 residues. The CDR3 bases are TGTGCCAGCAGTGAAGCGACAGGGAACGCCGGCTATGGCTACACCTTC. It encodes CASSEATGNAGYGYTF.

The genes are TRBV11-2 and TRBJ1-2, with D perhaps matching TRBD1 (5 bases). Germline V gene lookup returns CDR1 SGHAT and CDR2 FQNNGV. The germline V and J ends were trimmed by 1 base and 8 bases, with 14 bases remaining between them. The CDR3 consists of 14 residues. CDR3: CASSLVAGMSGYTF. In DNA, the CDR3 is TGTGCCAGCAGCTTAGTAGCAGGGATGAGCGGCTACACCTTC.

The V and J genes are TRBV5-1 and TRBJ2-3; D remains ambiguous. The CDR3 loop spans 17 amino acids. Germline assignment: CDR1 SGHRS and CDR2 YFSETQ. V dropped 0 bases and J dropped 0 bases, with 14 bases sitting between them. The CDR3 nucleotides read TGCGCCAGCAGCTTGGTACCCATGAAAACTAGCACAGATACGCAGTATTTT. It is translated as CASSLVPMKTSTDTQYF.

The V gene is TRBV5-4, the J gene TRBJ1-2; D is ambiguous. This CDR3 is built from 14 residues. V was trimmed by 4 bases and J by 0 bases, leaving 10 bases between them. In germline, CDR1 is SGHNT, CDR2 YYREEE (reference sequence). The DNA of the CDR3 is TGTGCCAGCAGCGCCGACGGGACTAACTATGGCTACACCTTC. Translated: CASSADGTNYGYTF.

This chain joins TRBV5-1 and TRBJ2-3; 11 nucleotides align to TRBD2. The CDR3 has 19 residues. The J segment lost 0 bases and the V segment lost 1 base, leaving 10 bases of the junction unmatched. From germline, CDR1 is SGHRS and CDR2 YFSETQ. The CDR3 is CASSLTVSGLAASTDTQYF. For the CDR3, the DNA is TGCGCCAGCAGCTTGACGGTGTCGGGACTAGCGGCGAGCACAGATACGCAGTATTTT.

This sequence joins TRBV4-2 and TRBJ2-1, with 9 bases matching TRBD2. Germline V gives CDR1 LGHNA, CDR2 YNFKEQ. The trim removed 0 bases at V and 6 bases at J, leaving 9 bases unmatched. The CDR3 length is 17 residues. CDR3 sequence (DNA): TGTGCCAGCAGCCAAGAAAGGCGGGGGGGGCCGGGCAATGAGCAGTTCTTC. Its protein product is CASSQERRGGPGNEQFF.

The chain links TRBV5-1 to TRBJ2-3; 11 bases line up with TRBD2. Germline assignment: CDR1 SGHRS and CDR2 YFSETQ. V lost 1 base, J lost 1 base, and 8 bases stayed unmatched. The CDR3 has 18 amino acids. CDR3 sequence (DNA): TGCGCCAGCAGCTTGCTCCGACTAGCGGGGCTTCGCACAGATACGCAGTATTTT. Protein sequence: CASSLLRLAGLRTDTQYF.

V usage is TRBV6-5 and J usage is TRBJ1-1; D unresolved. The ends were cut back, 6 bases at V and 6 bases at J, with 14 bases in the middle. CDR1 MNHEY and CDR2 SVGAGI come from the germline V gene. The CDR3 covers 13 residues. The CDR3 loop is CASRRDSDAEAFF. In nucleotides, the CDR3 is TGTGCCAGCAGACGGGATTCGGACGCTGAAGCTTTCTTT.

This clone has a single count. The chain is built from TRBV3-1 (or the pseudogene TRBV3-2) and TRBJ2-4, with TRBD1 identical over 8 bases. This CDR3 region has 17 residues. The germline V gene encodes CDR1 LGHDT and CDR2 YNNKEL (reference sequence). The V and J ends lost 4 bases and 3 bases, in that order; junction bases with no gene match: 11. CDR3 sequence: CASSLRTGTLGKNIQYF. The CDR3 nucleotides are TGTGCCAGCAGCCTACGGACAGGGACCCTCGGCAAAAACATTCAGTACTTC.

The gene calls are TRBV6-5 and TRBJ1-6, with 9 nucleotides matching TRBD1. Per germline, CDR1 MNHEY and CDR2 SVGAGI. The CDR3 is 13 residues long. J gave up 12 bases and V 7 bases, and 7 bases lay outside the gene matches. The CDR3 region is CASTGTGLIPLHF. DNA for the CDR3: TGTGCCAGCACTGGGACAGGGTTGATACCCCTCCACTTT.

The chain joins TRBV29-1 to TRBJ1-5; no clear D. The V gene lost 4 bases and the J gene lost 7 bases, with 20 bases spanning the gap. The CDR3 runs to 15 residues. CDR1 and CDR2 from the germline V gene are SQVTM and ANQGSEA. DNA for the CDR3: TGCAGCGTTGGATTGATCCGACACGTTAGACAGCCCCAGCATTTT. Encoded protein: CSVGLIRHVRQPQHF.

The V gene is TRBV7-6, the J gene TRBJ1-3; tentatively, D is TRBD1 (6 bases). Looked up from germline, CDR1 is SGHVS and CDR2 is FNYEAQ. The CDR3 has 15 residues. V was trimmed by 2 bases and J by 3 bases, leaving 11 bases between them. CDR3: CASSLSSTGGNTIYF. As DNA, the CDR3 is TGTGCCAGCAGCTTATCGTCGACAGGTGGAAACACCATATATTTT.

The CDR3 DNA reads TGTGCCAGCAGCCGGACTGAAATTACCTACGAGCAGTACTTC. Residues: CASSRTEITYEQYF. This sequence joins TRBV28 and TRBJ2-7, with a possible D match to TRBD2 (5 bases). CDR3 size: 14 residues. Germline CDR1 is MDHEN and CDR2 is SYDVKM. Trimming took off 6 bases at V and 2 bases at J, with 14 bases between the two ends. The full variable domain, in which reference TRBV28 and TRBJ2-7 provide the parts outside the CDR3, is DVKVTQSSRYLVKRTGEKVFLECVQDMDHENMFWYRQDPGLGLRLIYFSYDVKMKEKGDIPEGYSVSREKKERFSLILESASTNQTSMYLCASSRTEITYEQYFGPGTRLTVT.

For the CDR3, the DNA is TGTGCCATCAGTGAGGGGAGGGTTGGGCATCAGCCCCAGCATTTT. Its protein product is CAISEGRVGHQPQHF. The rearrangement joins TRBV10-3 to TRBJ1-5; D not resolved. The V end lost 2 bases, the J end lost 5 bases, and 13 bases lay between the germline ends. The CDR3 length is 15 residues. Germline CDR1 is ENHRY and CDR2 is SYGVKD.

The chain combines TRBV4-2 with TRBJ2-5; possibly TRBD2 for D (7 bases). This CDR3 has 16 residues. Germline V CDR1 and CDR2: LGHNA, YNFKEQ. V dropped 0 bases and J dropped 3 bases, with 14 bases sitting between them. The CDR3 DNA is TGTGCCAGCAGCCAAGAGTTGGGGGGGCGTAAAGAGACCCAGTACTTC. Protein: CASSQELGGRKETQYF.

The genes are TRBV3-1 (or the pseudogene TRBV3-2) and TRBJ1-2; 12 positions agree with TRBD1. CDR3 length: 17 residues. The V gene end was trimmed by 2 bases and the J gene end by 2 bases; junction bases not matched to a gene: 6. Per the germline V gene, CDR1 is LGHDT and CDR2 is YNNKEL (reference sequence). The CDR3 here is CASSQFGTGGANYGYTF. CDR3 in DNA: TGTGCCAGCAGCCAATTCGGGACAGGGGGCGCGAACTATGGCTACACCTTC.

This chain links TRBV3-1 (or the pseudogene TRBV3-2) with TRBJ1-2, with 12 positions matching TRBD1. This CDR3 contains 16 residues. V lost 4 bases to trimming and J lost 7 bases; unmatched junction nucleotides: 10. Germline V lookup: CDR1 LGHDT, CDR2 YNNKEL (reference sequence). The CDR3 here is CASSRDTGTGGFGYTF. CDR3 DNA sequence: TGTGCCAGCAGCCGAGACACCGGGACAGGGGGCTTTGGCTACACCTTC.

The rearrangement uses TRBV10-1 and TRBJ1-1; TRBD1 might be the D (5 bases). Germline V gene lookup returns CDR1 WNHNN and CDR2 SYGVQD (reference sequence). V lost 4 bases and J lost 1, with 7 bases in between. This CDR3 is built from 13 residues. CDR3: CASSGQSNTEAFF. The CDR3 DNA sequence: TGCGCCAGCAGTGGACAGTCGAACACTGAAGCTTTCTTT.

V gene TRBV19 combines with J gene TRBJ1-1; the D gene is possibly TRBD1 (5 bases). The CDR3 sequence is 15 residues long. Germline V lookup: CDR1 LNHDA, CDR2 SQIVND (reference sequence). Trimming removed 8 bases at V and 1 base at J, with 17 bases between. CDR3 loop: CASQGLPPRNTEAFF. As DNA, the CDR3 is TGTGCCAGTCAGGGACTCCCCCCGAGGAACACTGAAGCTTTCTTT.

The rearrangement uses TRBV9 and TRBJ1-3; D may be TRBD1 (6 bases). Between the trimmed V and J ends, which lost 1 base and 4 bases, there was a span of 12 bases. Germline loops: CDR1 SGDLS, CDR2 YYNGEE. CDR3 length equals 15 residues. The CDR3 is CASSVLDSNGNTIYF. CDR3 coding DNA: TGTGCCAGCAGCGTACTGGACAGTAACGGAAACACCATATATTTT.

The chain recombines TRBV16 with TRBJ1-4, with 8 bases matching TRBD1. The CDR3 length is 19 residues. Trimming cost V 0 bases and J 0 bases; bases outside gene matches: 9. CDR1 is KGHSY, CDR2 FQNENV, per germline. CDR3 nucleotide sequence: TGTGCCAGCAGCCAATCGTGGGACAGGTTCCTTACAACTAATGAAAAACTGTTTTTT. It codes for CASSQSWDRFLTTNEKLFF.

This sequence joins TRBV2 and TRBJ1-5, with D unresolved. The length of the CDR3 is 13 residues. Germline-derived CDR1 and CDR2 are SNHLY and FYNNEI. Trimming stripped 3 bases from V and 3 bases from J, with 6 bases between. The CDR3 sequence is CASSERHNQPQHF. The CDR3 coding sequence is TGTGCCAGCAGTGAGAGACACAATCAGCCCCAGCATTTT.

The chain joins TRBV2 to TRBJ2-7; 11 bases align to TRBD2. The CDR3 sequence is 17 residues long. Germline V gene data show CDR1 as SNHLY and CDR2 as FYNNEI. V trimming: 6 bases; J trimming: 4 bases; junction bases outside the gene matches: 14. The CDR3 DNA follows: TGTGCCAGCAGGGGACCCCTGGGGGGGACTAGCGGTTACGAGCAGTACTTC. It yields the protein CASRGPLGGTSGYEQYF.

The chain couples TRBV20-1 to TRBJ1-1; D remains unclear. Trimming took off 8 bases at V and 1 base at J, with 8 bases between the two ends. The CDR3 runs to 11 residues. Looked up from germline, CDR1 is DFQATT and CDR2 is SNEGSKA (reference sequence). This chain's CDR3 is CSPRANTEAFF. CDR3 DNA: TGCAGTCCGCGGGCGAACACTGAAGCTTTCTTT.

The V call is TRBV11-2, the J call TRBJ1-1; 8 nucleotides line up with TRBD1. The trim removed 1 base at V and 8 bases at J, leaving 9 bases unmatched. This CDR3 is built from 15 residues. Germline CDR1 reads SGHAT; CDR2 reads FQNNGV. CDR3 sequence reads: CASSLARGGDREAFF. CDR3 DNA sequence: TGTGCCAGCAGCTTAGCCCGAGGTGGGGACAGGGAAGCTTTCTTT.